This T cell receptor beta chain was recovered during a study of T cell responses to AZD1222 COVID-19 vaccine. The CDR3 contains 19 residues. From germline, CDR1 is SGHTA and CDR2 FQGNSA. Unmatched junction bases numbered 10, after V lost 3 bases and J lost 1 base. This table comes from immunoSEQ multiplex PCR, and its TCRdb copy is limited to in-frame clones, with some not included. In the table there are 100,000 to 150,000 clones, 75% to 95% of which are singletons. The V call is TRBV7-2, the J call TRBJ2-1, with 12 bases identical to TRBD1. The TCR was taken from an adult who received the AZD1222 COVID-19 vaccine. Sequenced here: peripheral blood, sampled 28 days after the second AZD1222 dose. CDR3 amino acids: CASSFPGQGAFRSYNEQFF. CDR3 sequence (DNA): TGTGCCAGCAGCTTCCCGGGACAGGGGGCTTTTAGGTCCTACAATGAGCAGTTCTTC.